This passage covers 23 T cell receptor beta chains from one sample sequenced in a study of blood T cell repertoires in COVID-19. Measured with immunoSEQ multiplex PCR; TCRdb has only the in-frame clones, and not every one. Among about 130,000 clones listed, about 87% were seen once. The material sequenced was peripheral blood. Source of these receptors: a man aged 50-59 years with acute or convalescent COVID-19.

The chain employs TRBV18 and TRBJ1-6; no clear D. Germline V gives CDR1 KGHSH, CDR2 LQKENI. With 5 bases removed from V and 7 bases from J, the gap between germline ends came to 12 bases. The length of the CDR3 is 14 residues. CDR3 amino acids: CASSSAGENSPLHF. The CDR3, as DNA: TGTGCCAGCTCAAGCGCCGGAGAAAATTCACCCCTCCACTTT.

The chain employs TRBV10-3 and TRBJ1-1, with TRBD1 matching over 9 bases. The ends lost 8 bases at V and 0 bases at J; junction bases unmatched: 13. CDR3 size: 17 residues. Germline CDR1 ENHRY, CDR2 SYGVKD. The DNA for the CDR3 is TGTGCCATCCGGGGGCCGGACAGGGGAATTATGAACACTGAAGCTTTCTTT. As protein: CAIRGPDRGIMNTEAFF.

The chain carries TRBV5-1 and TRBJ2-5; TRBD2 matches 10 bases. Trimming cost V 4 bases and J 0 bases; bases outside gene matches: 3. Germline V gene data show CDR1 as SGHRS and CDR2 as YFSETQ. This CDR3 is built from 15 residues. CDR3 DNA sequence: TGCGCCAGCAGCGATCTAGCGGGAGACCAAGAGACCCAGTACTTC. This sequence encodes CASSDLAGDQETQYF.

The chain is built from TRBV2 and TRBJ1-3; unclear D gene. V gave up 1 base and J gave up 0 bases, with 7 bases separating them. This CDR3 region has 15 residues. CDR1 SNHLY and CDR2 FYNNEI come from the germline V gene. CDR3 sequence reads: CASSEGPLSGNTIYF. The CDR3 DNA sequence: TGTGCCAGCAGTGAAGGTCCTCTCTCTGGAAACACCATATATTTT.

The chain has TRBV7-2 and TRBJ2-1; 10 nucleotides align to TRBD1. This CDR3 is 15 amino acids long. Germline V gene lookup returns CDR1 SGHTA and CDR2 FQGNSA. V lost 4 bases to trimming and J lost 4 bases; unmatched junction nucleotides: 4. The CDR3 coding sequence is TGTGCCAGCAGCTGGGACAGGGGATATTACAATGAGCAGTTCTTC. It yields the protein CASSWDRGYYNEQFF.

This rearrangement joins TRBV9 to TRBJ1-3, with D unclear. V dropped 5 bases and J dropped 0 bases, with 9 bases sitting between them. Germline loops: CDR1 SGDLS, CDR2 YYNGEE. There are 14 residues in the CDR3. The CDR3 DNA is TGTGCCAGCAGGGAATGGAGCTCTGGAAACACCATATATTTT. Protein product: CASREWSSGNTIYF. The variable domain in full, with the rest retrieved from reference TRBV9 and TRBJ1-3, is DSGVTQTPKHLITATGQRVTLRCSPRSGDLSVYWYQQSLDQGLQFLIQYYNGEERAKGNILERFSAQQFPDLHSELNLSSLELGDSALYFCASREWSSGNTIYFGEGSWLTVV.

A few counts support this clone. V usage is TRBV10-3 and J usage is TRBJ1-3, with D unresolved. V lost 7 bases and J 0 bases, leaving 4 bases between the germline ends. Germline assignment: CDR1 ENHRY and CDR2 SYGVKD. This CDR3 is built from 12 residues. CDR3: CAITGSGNTIYF. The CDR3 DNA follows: TGTGCCATCACAGGCTCTGGAAACACCATATATTTT.

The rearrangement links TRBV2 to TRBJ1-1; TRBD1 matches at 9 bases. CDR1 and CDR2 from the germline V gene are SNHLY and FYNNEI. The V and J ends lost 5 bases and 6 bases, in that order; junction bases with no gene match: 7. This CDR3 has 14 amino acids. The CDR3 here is CASSSGTGRSEAFF. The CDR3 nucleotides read TGTGCCAGCAGTTCCGGGACAGGGAGGTCTGAAGCTTTCTTT.

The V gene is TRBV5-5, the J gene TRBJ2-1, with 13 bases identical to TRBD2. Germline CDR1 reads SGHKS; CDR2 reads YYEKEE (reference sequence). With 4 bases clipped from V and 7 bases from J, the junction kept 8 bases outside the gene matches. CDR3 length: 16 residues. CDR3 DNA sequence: TGTGCCAGCAGCACAGAGGGGGGACTAGCGGGAAATGAGCAGTTCTTC. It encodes CASSTEGGLAGNEQFF.

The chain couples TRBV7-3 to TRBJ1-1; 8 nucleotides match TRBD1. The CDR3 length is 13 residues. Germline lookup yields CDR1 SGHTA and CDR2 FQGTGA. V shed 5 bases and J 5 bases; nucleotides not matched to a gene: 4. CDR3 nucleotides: TGTGCCAGCAGCCCCAGGACAGGGACTGAAGCTTTCTTT. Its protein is CASSPRTGTEAFF.

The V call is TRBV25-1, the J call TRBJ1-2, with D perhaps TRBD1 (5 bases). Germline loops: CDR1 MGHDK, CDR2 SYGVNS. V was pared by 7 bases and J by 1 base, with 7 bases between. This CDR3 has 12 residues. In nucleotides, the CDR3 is TGTGCCAGCACAGGGAATAACTATGGCTACACCTTC. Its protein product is CASTGNNYGYTF.

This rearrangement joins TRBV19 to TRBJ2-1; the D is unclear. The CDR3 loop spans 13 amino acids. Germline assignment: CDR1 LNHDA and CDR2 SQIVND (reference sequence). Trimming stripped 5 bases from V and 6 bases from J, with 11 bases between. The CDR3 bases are TGTGCCAGTAGTCCCGTACGAGGCAATGAGCAGTTCTTC. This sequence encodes CASSPVRGNEQFF.

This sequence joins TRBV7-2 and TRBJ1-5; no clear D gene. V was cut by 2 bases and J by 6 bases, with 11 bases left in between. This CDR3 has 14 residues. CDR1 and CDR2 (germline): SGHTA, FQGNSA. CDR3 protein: CASSLLQRGQPQHF. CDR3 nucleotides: TGTGCCAGCAGCTTATTACAACGAGGTCAGCCCCAGCATTTT.

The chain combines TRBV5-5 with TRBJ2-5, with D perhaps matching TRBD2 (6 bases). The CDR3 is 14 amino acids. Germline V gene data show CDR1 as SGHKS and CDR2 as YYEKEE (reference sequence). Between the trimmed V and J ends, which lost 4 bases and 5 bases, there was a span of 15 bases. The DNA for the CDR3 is TGTGCCAGCAGCGTAGGACTAACCAGGGAGACCCAGTACTTC. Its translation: CASSVGLTRETQYF.

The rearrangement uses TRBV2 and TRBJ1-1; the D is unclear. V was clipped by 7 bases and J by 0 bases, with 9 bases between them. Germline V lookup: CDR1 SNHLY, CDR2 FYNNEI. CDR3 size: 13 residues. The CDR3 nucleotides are TGTGCCAGCATGGAGGAGATGAACACTGAAGCTTTCTTT. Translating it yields CASMEEMNTEAFF.

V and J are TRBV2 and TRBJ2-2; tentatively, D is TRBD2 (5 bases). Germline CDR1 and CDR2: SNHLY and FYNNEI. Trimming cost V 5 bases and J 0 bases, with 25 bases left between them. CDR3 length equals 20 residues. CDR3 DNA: TGTGCCAGCAGTCCCTCACACCCCGTGGTAATAGCGCCGAACACCGGGGAGCTGTTTTTT. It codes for CASSPSHPVVIAPNTGELFF. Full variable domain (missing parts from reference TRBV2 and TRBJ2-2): EPEVTQTPSHQVTQMGQEVILRCVPISNHLYFYWYRQILGQKVEFLVSFYNNEISEKSEIFDDQFSVERPDGSNFTLKIRSTKLEDSAMYFCASSPSHPVVIAPNTGELFFGEGSRLTVL.

DNA of the CDR3: TGTGCCAGCTCACAACGGCGACTAGCGGGCGAGGAGCTGTTTTTT. It yields the protein CASSQRRLAGEELFF. This chain links TRBV18 with TRBJ2-2; TRBD2 matches 10 bases. Germline loops: CDR1 KGHSH, CDR2 LQKENI. CDR3 length: 15 residues. Trimming at V came to 4 bases and at J to 10 bases, leaving 9 bases not matched to a gene.

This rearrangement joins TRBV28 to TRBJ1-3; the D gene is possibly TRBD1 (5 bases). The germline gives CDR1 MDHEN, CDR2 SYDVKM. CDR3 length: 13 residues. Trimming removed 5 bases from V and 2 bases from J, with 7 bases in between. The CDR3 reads CASSRQPGNTIYF. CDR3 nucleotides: TGTGCCAGCAGTCGACAGCCTGGAAACACCATATATTTT.

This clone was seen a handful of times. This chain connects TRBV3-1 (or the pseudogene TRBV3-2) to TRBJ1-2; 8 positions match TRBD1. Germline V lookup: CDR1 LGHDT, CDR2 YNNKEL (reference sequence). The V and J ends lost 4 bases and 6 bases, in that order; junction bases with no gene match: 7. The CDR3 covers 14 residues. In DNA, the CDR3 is TGTGCCAGCAGCCCCCACAGGGGGAATAATGGCTACACCTTC. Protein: CASSPHRGNNGYTF.

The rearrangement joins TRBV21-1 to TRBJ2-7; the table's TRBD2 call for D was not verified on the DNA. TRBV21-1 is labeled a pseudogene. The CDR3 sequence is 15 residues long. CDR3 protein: CASSKRRRGSYEQYF. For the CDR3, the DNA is TGTGCCAGCAGCAAAAGGAGGAGGGGCTCCTACGAGCAGTACTTC.

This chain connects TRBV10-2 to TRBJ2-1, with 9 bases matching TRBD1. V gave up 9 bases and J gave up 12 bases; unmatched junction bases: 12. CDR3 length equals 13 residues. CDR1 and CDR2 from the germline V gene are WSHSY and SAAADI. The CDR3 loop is CASGTGNSWGQFF. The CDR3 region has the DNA TGCGCCAGTGGGACAGGGAATTCCTGGGGGCAGTTCTTC.

The CDR3 region is CASSPSGDSPLHF. CDR3 bases: TGTGCCAGCTCACCAAGCGGAGATTCACCCCTCCACTTT. The genes are TRBV18 and TRBJ1-6; D ambiguous. With 2 bases removed from V and 8 bases from J, the gap between germline ends came to 7 bases. CDR3 length: 13 amino acids. Looked up from germline, CDR1 is KGHSH and CDR2 is LQKENI.

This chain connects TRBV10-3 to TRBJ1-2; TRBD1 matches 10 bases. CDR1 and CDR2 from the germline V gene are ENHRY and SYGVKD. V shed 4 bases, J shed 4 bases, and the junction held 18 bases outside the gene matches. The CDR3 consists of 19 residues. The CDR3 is CAISGRQGQGLLSLYGYTF. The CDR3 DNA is TGTGCCATCAGTGGTCGGCAGGGACAGGGGCTTCTTTCACTCTATGGCTACACCTTC.